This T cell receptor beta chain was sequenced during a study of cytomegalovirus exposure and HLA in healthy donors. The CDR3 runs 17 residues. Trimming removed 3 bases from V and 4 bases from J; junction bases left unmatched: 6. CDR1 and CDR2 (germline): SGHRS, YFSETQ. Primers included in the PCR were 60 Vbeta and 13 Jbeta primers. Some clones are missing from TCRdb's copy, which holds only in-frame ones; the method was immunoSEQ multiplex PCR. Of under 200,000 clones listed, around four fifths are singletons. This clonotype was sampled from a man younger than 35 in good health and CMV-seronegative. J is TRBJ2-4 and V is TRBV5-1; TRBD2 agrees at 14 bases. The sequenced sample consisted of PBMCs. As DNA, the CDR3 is TGCGCCAGCAGCTCGACTAGCGGGGGGGTAAATAAAAACATTCAGTACTTC. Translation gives CASSSTSGGVNKNIQYF. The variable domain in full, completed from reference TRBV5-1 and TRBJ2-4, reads KAGVTQTPRYLIKTRGQQVTLSCSPISGHRSVSWYQQTPGQGLQFLFEYFSETQRNKGNFPGRFSGRQFSNSRSEMNVSTLELGDSALYLCASSSTSGGVNKNIQYFGAGTRLSVL.